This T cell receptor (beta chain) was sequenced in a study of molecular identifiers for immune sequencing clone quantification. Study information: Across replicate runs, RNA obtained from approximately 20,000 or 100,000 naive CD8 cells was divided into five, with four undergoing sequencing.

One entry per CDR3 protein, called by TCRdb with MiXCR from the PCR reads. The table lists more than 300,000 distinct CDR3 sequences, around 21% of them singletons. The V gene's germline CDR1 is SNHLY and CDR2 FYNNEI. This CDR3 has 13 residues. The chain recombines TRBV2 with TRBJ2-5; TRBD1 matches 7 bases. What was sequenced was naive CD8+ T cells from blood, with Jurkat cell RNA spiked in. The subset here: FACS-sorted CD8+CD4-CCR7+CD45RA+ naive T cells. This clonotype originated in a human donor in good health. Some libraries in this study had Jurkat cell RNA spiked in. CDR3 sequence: CTVGDSYQETQYF. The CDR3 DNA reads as TGTACAGTCGGGGACAGCTACCAAGAGACCCAGTACTTC.